The 20 T cell receptor beta chains presented below share a single source sample, sequenced in a study of T cell changes during pregnancy in multiple sclerosis. TCRdb's table, derived via immunoSEQ multiplex PCR, lists solely in-frame clones and lacks some. The repertoire includes about 40,000 clones, 70% to 90% of them detected once, and roughly 0.9% sits in the top ten. Sequenced here: CD4+ T cells from peripheral blood mononuclear cells, sampled after pregnancy. Receptors originate from a female donor with multiple sclerosis, enrolled in a pregnancy study.

The DNA of the CDR3 is TGTGCCAGCAGTTACTCTGGGGGGATATCCGGGGAGCTGTTTTTT. Amino acids: CASSYSGGISGELFF. This sequence joins TRBV6-5 and TRBJ2-2; a possible D gene is TRBD2 (6 bases). Trimming shortened V by 0 bases and J by 6 bases, and 11 bases separated the two germline ends. The CDR3 runs 15 residues. Germline CDR1 and CDR2: MNHEY and SVGAGI.

The genes are TRBV2 and TRBJ2-5; 11 nucleotides match TRBD2. This CDR3 is built from 16 residues. V shed 5 bases and J 1 base; nucleotides not matched to a gene: 6. CDR1 SNHLY and CDR2 FYNNEI come from the germline V gene. This CDR3 reads CASSPRLAGSQETQYF. The CDR3 DNA sequence: TGTGCCAGCAGTCCTCGACTAGCGGGGAGCCAAGAGACCCAGTACTTC.

The rearrangement links TRBV7-2 to TRBJ2-1; 11 positions match TRBD2. V shed 5 bases, J shed 5 bases, and the junction held 11 bases outside the gene matches. The CDR3 is 17 residues long. Germline CDR1 and CDR2: SGHTA and FQGNSA. The CDR3, as DNA: TGTGCCAGCAGCAGAAAACAGACTAGCGGGGCCCACAATGAGCAGTTCTTC. It is translated as CASSRKQTSGAHNEQFF. The full variable domain, rest sourced from reference TRBV7-2 and TRBJ2-1, is GAGVSQSPSNKVTEKGKDVELRCDPISGHTALYWYRQSLGQGLEFLIYFQGNSAPDKSGLPSDRFSAERTGGSVSTLTIQRTQQEDSAVYLCASSRKQTSGAHNEQFFGPGTRLTVL.

A single count supports this clone. V usage is TRBV7-8 and J usage is TRBJ1-1, with 10 bases identical to TRBD1. Germline V gene data show CDR1 as SGHVS and CDR2 as FQNEAQ. The V gene end was trimmed by 1 base and the J gene end by 5 bases; junction bases not matched to a gene: 4. CDR3 length equals 15 residues. The CDR3 reads CASSLGGQGMTEAFF. The CDR3 DNA reads as TGTGCCAGCAGCTTAGGGGGACAGGGGATGACTGAAGCTTTCTTT.

The CDR3, as DNA: TGTGCCAGCAGCTTGGACGTCGGGACAGGGTATTCACCCCTCCACTTT. Amino acids: CASSLDVGTGYSPLHF. The chain is built from TRBV5-6 and TRBJ1-6; TRBD1 matches at 9 bases. CDR3 length: 16 residues. The trim removed 0 bases at V and 8 bases at J, leaving 6 bases unmatched. Germline lookup yields CDR1 SGHDT and CDR2 YYEEEE.

The chain uses TRBV6-6 and TRBJ2-2; possible D gene TRBD2, 5 bases. Trimming pared 6 bases from V and 6 bases from J, leaving 8 bases between. The germline V gene has CDR1 MNHNY and CDR2 SVGAGI (reference sequence). CDR3 length: 12 amino acids. The CDR3 region is CASRGEAGELFF. The CDR3, as DNA: TGTGCCAGCAGGGGAGAAGCCGGGGAGCTGTTTTTT.

V usage is TRBV5-1 and J usage is TRBJ2-5; 12 positions match TRBD2. Unmatched junction bases numbered 4, after V lost 4 bases and J lost 0 bases. Germline V CDR1 and CDR2: SGHRS, YFSETQ. This CDR3 comprises 16 residues. This CDR3 reads CASSRTSGDHQETQYF. DNA for the CDR3: TGCGCCAGCAGCCGGACTAGCGGGGACCACCAAGAGACCCAGTACTTC.

The chain uses TRBV9 and TRBJ1-6; possibly TRBD1 for D (5 bases). V lost 0 bases and J 5 bases, leaving 9 bases between the germline ends. Germline CDR1 SGDLS, CDR2 YYNGEE. The CDR3 runs to 15 residues. Written as DNA, the CDR3 is TGTGCCAGCAGCGTAGGCAGGGAAGATAATTCACCCCTCCACTTT. Amino acids: CASSVGREDNSPLHF.

The chain joins TRBV6-6 to TRBJ1-1, with TRBD1 matching over 7 bases. The CDR3 spans 12 residues. Trimming removed 10 bases from V and 5 bases from J; junction bases left unmatched: 7. Germline V gene sequence: CDR1 MNHNY, CDR2 SVGAGI (reference sequence). The CDR3 DNA follows: TGTGCCACCCTCGACAGGGTAACTGAAGCTTTCTTT. Its translation: CATLDRVTEAFF.

The chain couples TRBV7-2 to TRBJ2-4; TRBD2 agrees at 15 bases. This CDR3 contains 17 residues. The germline V gene encodes CDR1 SGHTA and CDR2 FQGNSA. Trimming at V came to 5 bases and at J to 7 bases, leaving 9 bases not matched to a gene. CDR3 protein: CASSHRTSGGARNIQYF. The CDR3 region has the DNA TGTGCCAGCAGCCACCGGACTAGCGGGGGGGCGCGGAACATTCAGTACTTC.

The CDR3 nucleotides are TGTGCCAGCAGCCAAAGGGAGGGATATAATTCACCCCTCCACTTT. Residues: CASSQREGYNSPLHF. The chain couples TRBV7-2 to TRBJ1-6, with D unresolved. CDR1 SGHTA and CDR2 FQGNSA come from the germline V gene. The germline V and J ends were trimmed by 5 bases and 4 bases, with 12 bases remaining between them. This CDR3 has 15 residues.

J is TRBJ2-5 and V is TRBV7-2; the D gene is possibly TRBD1 (5 bases). Germline CDR1 reads SGHTA; CDR2 reads FQGNSA. V was pared by 5 bases and J by 4 bases, with 14 bases between. The CDR3 has 14 amino acids. The CDR3 nucleotides read TGTGCCAGCAGCCCAGGGCCTGTTTCAGAGACCCAGTACTTC. As protein: CASSPGPVSETQYF.

J is TRBJ1-2 and V is TRBV29-1, with D perhaps TRBD1 (5 bases). Trimming took off 1 base at V and 0 bases at J, with 15 bases between the two ends. Germline lookup yields CDR1 SQVTM and CDR2 ANQGSEA. The CDR3 runs to 16 residues. CDR3 loop: CSVEGGQTGANYGYTF. CDR3 bases: TGCAGCGTTGAAGGAGGACAAACCGGCGCTAACTATGGCTACACCTTC.

This chain links TRBV19 with TRBJ1-5, with 9 bases matching TRBD1. Germline CDR1 reads LNHDA; CDR2 reads SQIVND (reference sequence). With 3 bases clipped from V and 0 bases from J, the junction kept 3 bases outside the gene matches. CDR3 length equals 16 residues. CDR3 DNA: TGTGCCAGTAGTATGGGACAGGGATATAGCAATCAGCCCCAGCATTTT. Protein product: CASSMGQGYSNQPQHF.

The chain is built from TRBV5-1 and TRBJ2-3; tentative D call: TRBD1 (6 bases). CDR1 SGHRS and CDR2 YFSETQ come from the germline V gene. The CDR3 extends over 16 amino acids. V was cut by 0 bases and J by 0 bases, with 11 bases left in between. In DNA, the CDR3 is TGCGCCAGCAGCTTGGCCTATCAGGGGAGCACAGATACGCAGTATTTT. The encoded protein is CASSLAYQGSTDTQYF. The variable domain in full, completed from reference TRBV5-1 and TRBJ2-3, reads KAGVTQTPRYLIKTRGQQVTLSCSPISGHRSVSWYQQTPGQGLQFLFEYFSETQRNKGNFPGRFSGRQFSNSRSEMNVSTLELGDSALYLCASSLAYQGSTDTQYFGPGTRLTVL.

The CDR3 reads CSVEETAYHEQYF. CDR3 sequence (DNA): TGCAGCGTTGAAGAGACAGCGTACCACGAGCAGTACTTC. The gene calls are TRBV29-1 and TRBJ2-7, with D perhaps matching TRBD1 (5 bases). This CDR3 spans 13 amino acids. Trimming took off 0 bases at V and 5 bases at J, with 11 bases between the two ends. Germline V gives CDR1 SQVTM, CDR2 ANQGSEA.

To note about this clone: This same CDR3 is encoded by further DNA sequences in the sample. This sequence joins TRBV14 and TRBJ1-2; no firm D call. The V end was cut by 1 base, the J end by 2 bases, with 5 bases between. The CDR3 spans 13 residues. Per germline, CDR1 SGHDN and CDR2 FVKESK. The CDR3 reads CASSQGANYGYTF. CDR3 nucleotide sequence: TGTGCCAGCAGCCAAGGGGCGAACTATGGCTACACCTTC.

This clone was seen more than once but under ten times. The V call is TRBV28, the J call TRBJ2-5; D unresolved. The CDR3 contains 14 residues. The germline V and J ends were trimmed by 10 bases and 2 bases, with 17 bases remaining between them. Germline V gene sequence: CDR1 MDHEN, CDR2 SYDVKM. The CDR3 bases are TGTGCCACTGAGGATCCGAGAGCGCAAGAGACCCAGTACTTC. Its protein is CATEDPRAQETQYF.

The V call is TRBV7-3, the J call TRBJ2-3, with a tentative D call TRBD2 (5 bases). This CDR3 spans 15 amino acids. Germline V gene sequence: CDR1 SGHTA, CDR2 FQGTGA. The germline V and J ends were trimmed by 1 base and 2 bases, with 10 bases remaining between them. This CDR3 is CASSLSPGNTDTQYF. In nucleotides, the CDR3 is TGTGCCAGCAGCTTAAGTCCGGGAAACACAGATACGCAGTATTTT.

The chain uses TRBV13 and TRBJ2-3; no reliable D call. In germline, CDR1 is PRHDT, CDR2 FYEKMQ (reference sequence). Trimming removed 0 bases from V and 7 bases from J, with 8 bases in between. The CDR3 spans 13 residues. For the CDR3, the DNA is TGTGCCAGCAGCTTAGGCCAGTATCATACGCAGTATTTT. Residues: CASSLGQYHTQYF.